These 18 T cell receptor beta chains were sequenced from one sample in a study of blood T cell repertoires in COVID-19. The assay was immunoSEQ multiplex PCR, and TCRdb's table has in-frame clones only and misses some. There are approximately 98,000 clones in the sample; about 80% occur only once, and around 4% lies in the top ten. Sequencing input: peripheral blood. Receptors originate from a man aged 55 to 69 with acute or convalescent COVID-19.

The V call is TRBV28, the J call TRBJ2-7; TRBD2 aligns across 8 bases. V shed 7 bases, J shed 10 bases, and the junction held 12 bases outside the gene matches. This CDR3 has 13 amino acids. Germline CDR1 is MDHEN and CDR2 is SYDVKM. CDR3 region: CASTPGRGAYQYV. Here the CDR3 DNA reads TGTGCCAGCACGCCCGGGCGGGGGGCGTATCAGTACGTC.

This clone was counted only a few times. Different DNA sequences within this sample yield the same CDR3. The V gene is TRBV5-1, the J gene TRBJ2-2, with 8 bases aligning to TRBD1. Trimming removed 2 bases from V and 5 bases from J; junction bases left unmatched: 5. Germline assignment: CDR1 SGHRS and CDR2 YFSETQ. CDR3 size: 15 residues. The CDR3 DNA reads TGCGCCAGCAGCTTCGGACAGGGTAGAACCGGGGAGCTGTTTTTT. Its protein product is CASSFGQGRTGELFF. Full variable domain (missing parts from reference TRBV5-1 and TRBJ2-2): KAGVTQTPRYLIKTRGQQVTLSCSPISGHRSVSWYQQTPGQGLQFLFEYFSETQRNKGNFPGRFSGRQFSNSRSEMNVSTLELGDSALYLCASSFGQGRTGELFFGEGSRLTVL.

The V gene is TRBV6-2 or TRBV6-3, the J gene TRBJ2-7; D may be TRBD2 (6 bases). There are 13 residues in the CDR3. Trimming left V 6 bases short and J 3 bases short, with 12 bases between. Germline V gives CDR1 MNHEY, CDR2 SVGEGT. This chain's CDR3 is CASRPSAVYEQYV. CDR3 DNA: TGTGCCAGCAGGCCTAGCGCCGTCTACGAGCAGTACGTC.

V and J are TRBV6-1 and TRBJ1-2; D ambiguous. The germline gives CDR1 MNHNS, CDR2 SASEGT. The CDR3 is 13 amino acids. V lost 0 bases and J 7 bases, leaving 9 bases between the germline ends. CDR3 DNA: TGTGCCAGCAGTGAAGCGCAGGTTATTGGCTACACCTTC. This translates into CASSEAQVIGYTF.

This clone was counted a single time. The chain employs TRBV11-3 and TRBJ2-1; 8 nucleotides match TRBD2. In germline, CDR1 is SGHNT, CDR2 YENEEA. The CDR3 loop spans 18 amino acids. V dropped 0 bases and J dropped 1; count of bases not matched to a gene: 8. CDR3 DNA sequence: TGTGCCAGCAGCTTAGATCAGAGCGGGAGTACGTCCTACAATGAGCAGTTCTTC. It translates to CASSLDQSGSTSYNEQFF.

This chain uses TRBV5-1 with TRBJ2-5; TRBD1 aligns across 11 bases. Germline values: CDR1 SGHRS, CDR2 YFSETQ. V shed 2 bases and J 3 bases; nucleotides not matched to a gene: 6. This CDR3 is 16 amino acids long. CDR3 amino acids: CASSFRTGGMKETQYF. As DNA, the CDR3 is TGCGCCAGCAGCTTCCGGACAGGGGGCATGAAAGAGACCCAGTACTTC.

This chain uses TRBV7-9 with TRBJ2-1, with TRBD1 matching over 11 bases. Germline V CDR1 and CDR2: SEHNR, FQNEAQ (reference sequence). This CDR3 is built from 15 residues. V shed 5 bases, J shed 8 bases, and the junction held 8 bases outside the gene matches. The CDR3 loop reads CASSLGQGARDEQFF. For the CDR3, the DNA is TGTGCCAGCAGCCTCGGACAGGGGGCGAGGGATGAGCAGTTCTTC.

The rearrangement links TRBV5-1 to TRBJ1-3; no definite D call. Germline V gene sequence: CDR1 SGHRS, CDR2 YFSETQ. The V gene lost 0 bases and the J gene lost 3 bases, with 10 bases spanning the gap. The CDR3 runs 15 residues. CDR3 residues: CASSLDRSFGNTIYF. The CDR3 DNA is TGCGCCAGCAGCTTGGACAGATCCTTTGGAAACACCATATATTTT.

The chain joins TRBV14 to TRBJ2-1, with TRBD2 identical over 11 bases. Germline assignment: CDR1 SGHDN and CDR2 FVKESK. The CDR3 runs 18 residues. The J segment lost 7 bases and the V segment lost 4 bases, leaving 15 bases of the junction unmatched. The CDR3 DNA is TGTGCCAGCAGCCTAAAGCAGGGAATACTAGCGGGAGCGAATGAGCAGTTCTTC. Translated, it gives CASSLKQGILAGANEQFF.

The chain has TRBV19 and TRBJ1-5; tentatively, D is TRBD1 (5 bases). The CDR3 length is 19 residues. CDR1 and CDR2 (germline): LNHDA, SQIVND (reference sequence). Trimming stripped 3 bases from V and 7 bases from J, with 28 bases between. The CDR3 reads CASSMGLWAGGLRGQPQHF. CDR3 bases: TGTGCCAGTAGTATGGGACTCTGGGCAGGAGGCCTTAGGGGCCAGCCCCAGCATTTT.

The J gene is TRBJ1-1, the V gene TRBV29-1; TRBD1 might be the D (5 bases). This CDR3 region has 14 residues. The V end was cut by 5 bases, the J end by 0 bases, with 13 bases between. The germline V gene encodes CDR1 SQVTM and CDR2 ANQGSEA. The CDR3 protein is CSVPFGGMNTEAFF. DNA for the CDR3: TGCAGCGTTCCTTTCGGGGGAATGAACACTGAAGCTTTCTTT.

The V call is TRBV6-5, the J call TRBJ1-2; D perhaps matches TRBD1 (6 bases). The CDR3 sequence is 13 residues long. Trimming took 9 bases from V and 0 from J, leaving 11 bases between them. CDR1 and CDR2 (germline): MNHEY, SVGAGI. This chain's CDR3 is CASGQPSNYGYTF. The CDR3 nucleotides are TGTGCCAGTGGACAGCCTTCTAACTATGGCTACACCTTC.

V is TRBV2 and J is TRBJ2-2; TRBD2 might be the D (5 bases). V shed 1 base and J shed 7 bases, with 10 bases lying between them. The CDR3 length is 14 residues. CDR1 SNHLY and CDR2 FYNNEI come from the germline V gene. The CDR3 nucleotides read TGTGCCAGCAGTGAAGGGGGAGTTATCGGGGAGCTGTTTTTT. It yields the protein CASSEGGVIGELFF.

The chain carries TRBV19 and TRBJ2-7, with TRBD1 identical over 7 bases. The CDR3 loop spans 13 amino acids. V gave up 6 bases and J gave up 4 bases; unmatched junction bases: 6. Per the germline V gene, CDR1 is LNHDA and CDR2 is SQIVND (reference sequence). The CDR3 DNA is TGTGCCAGTAGCCCGGGACAGAAATACGAGCAGTACTTC. The encoded protein is CASSPGQKYEQYF.

J is TRBJ1-1 and V is TRBV19, with TRBD1 matching over 8 bases. Germline lookup yields CDR1 LNHDA and CDR2 SQIVND (reference sequence). CDR3 size: 15 residues. V lost 7 bases to trimming and J lost 0 bases; unmatched junction nucleotides: 7. CDR3 protein: CASKQGARVNTEAFF. The CDR3 coding sequence is TGTGCCAGTAAGCAGGGGGCGCGGGTGAACACTGAAGCTTTCTTT.

The chain uses TRBV25-1 and TRBJ1-1; no firm D call. V was cut by 9 bases and J by 1 base, with 6 bases left in between. The germline V gene has CDR1 MGHDK and CDR2 SYGVNS. This CDR3 region has 11 residues. The CDR3 DNA follows: TGTGCCAGTAGACAGAACACTGAAGCTTTCTTT. Amino acids: CASRQNTEAFF. Based on the CDR3 plus reference TRBV25-1 and TRBJ1-1, the full variable domain is EADIYQTPRYLVIGTGKKITLECSQTMGHDKMYWYQQDPGMELHLIHYSYGVNSTEKGDLSSESTVSRIRTEHFPLTLESARPSHTSQYLCASRQNTEAFFGQGTRLTVV.

V usage is TRBV5-1 and J usage is TRBJ2-7, with TRBD2 identical over 15 bases. The J segment lost 5 bases and the V segment lost 4 bases, leaving 4 bases of the junction unmatched. The CDR3 is made up of 15 amino acids. Per germline, CDR1 SGHRS and CDR2 YFSETQ. CDR3 DNA sequence: TGCGCCAGCAGCATGGGGACTAGCGGGGGGAACGAGCAGTACTTC. Its protein product is CASSMGTSGGNEQYF.

The chain has TRBV15 and TRBJ2-3; tentatively, D is TRBD1 (6 bases). CDR3 length equals 14 residues. V lost 5 bases and J 0 bases, leaving 9 bases between the germline ends. Germline assignment: CDR1 LNHNV and CDR2 YYDKDF (reference sequence). The CDR3 reads CATSGGQSTDTQYF. The CDR3 coding sequence is TGTGCCACCAGCGGAGGACAGAGCACAGATACGCAGTATTTT.